This T cell receptor (beta chain) originates from a study of blood T cell repertoires in COVID-19. Study details: T cells, B-cell-depleted T cells, or PBMCs supplied cDNA or gDNA.

This clone has just one count. The CDR3 has 13 amino acids. Trimming left V 5 bases short and J 7 bases short, with 15 bases between. CDR1 is MDHEN, CDR2 SYDVKM, per germline. Using immunoSEQ multiplex PCR, the repertoire was profiled, and TCRdb retains in-frame clones only, with some absent. The sample lists approximately 240,000 clones, 75% to 95% seen once, with 1.9% in the top ten. The material sequenced was PBMCs or T cells enriched from blood (not recorded which). The V call is TRBV28, the J call TRBJ2-7; TRBD2 might be the D (7 bases). This clonotype originated in a young woman who had recovered from COVID-19. The CDR3 loop is CASSPGGRDEQYF. The CDR3 DNA sequence: TGTGCCAGCAGTCCCGGGGGGCGGGATGAGCAGTACTTC.